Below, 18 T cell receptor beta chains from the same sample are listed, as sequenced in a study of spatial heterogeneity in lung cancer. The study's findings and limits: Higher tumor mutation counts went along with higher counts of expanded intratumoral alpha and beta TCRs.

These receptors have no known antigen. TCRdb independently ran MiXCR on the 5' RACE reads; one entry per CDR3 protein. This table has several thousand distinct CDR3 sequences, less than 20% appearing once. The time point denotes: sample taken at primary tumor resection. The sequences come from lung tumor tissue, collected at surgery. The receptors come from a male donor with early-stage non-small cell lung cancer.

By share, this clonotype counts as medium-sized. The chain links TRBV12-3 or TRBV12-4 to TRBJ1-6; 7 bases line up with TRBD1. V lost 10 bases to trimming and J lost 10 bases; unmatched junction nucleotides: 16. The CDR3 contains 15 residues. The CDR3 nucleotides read TGTGCCACCGCGGGACAGTCAGCCACTGGATCACCCCTCCACTTT. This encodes CATAGQSATGSPLHF.

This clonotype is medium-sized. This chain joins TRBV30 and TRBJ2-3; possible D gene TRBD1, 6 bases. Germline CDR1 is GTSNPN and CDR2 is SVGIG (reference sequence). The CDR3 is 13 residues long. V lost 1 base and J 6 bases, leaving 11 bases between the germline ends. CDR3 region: CAWSGGHGDTQYF. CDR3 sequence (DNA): TGTGCCTGGAGTGGGGGACACGGGGATACGCAGTATTTT.

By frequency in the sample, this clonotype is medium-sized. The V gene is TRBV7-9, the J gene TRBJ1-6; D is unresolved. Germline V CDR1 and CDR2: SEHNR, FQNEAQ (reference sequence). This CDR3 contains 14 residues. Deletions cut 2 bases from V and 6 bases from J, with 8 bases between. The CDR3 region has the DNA TGTGCCAGCAGCTTATCAGGTGGTAATTCACCCCTCCACTTT. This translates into CASSLSGGNSPLHF.

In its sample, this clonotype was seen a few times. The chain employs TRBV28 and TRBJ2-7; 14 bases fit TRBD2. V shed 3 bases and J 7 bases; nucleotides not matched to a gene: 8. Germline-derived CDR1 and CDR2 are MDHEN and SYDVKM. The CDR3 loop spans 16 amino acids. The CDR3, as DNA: TGTGCCAGCAGTTTGTCGGGGACTAGCGGGAGTGATGAGCAGTACTTC. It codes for CASSLSGTSGSDEQYF.

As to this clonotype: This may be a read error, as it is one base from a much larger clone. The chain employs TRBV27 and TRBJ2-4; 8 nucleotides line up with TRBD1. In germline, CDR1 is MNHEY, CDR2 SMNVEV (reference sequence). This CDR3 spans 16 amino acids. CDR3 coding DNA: TGTGCCGGCAGTACCCCCAGGGGGCTGTGGAGGAACATTCAGTACTTC. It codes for CAGSTPRGLWRNIQYF.

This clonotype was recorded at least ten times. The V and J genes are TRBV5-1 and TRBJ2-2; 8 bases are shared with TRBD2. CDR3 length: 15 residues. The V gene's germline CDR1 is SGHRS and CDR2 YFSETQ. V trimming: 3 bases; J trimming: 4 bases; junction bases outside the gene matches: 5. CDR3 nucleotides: TGCGCCAGCAGCTCATCGGGGGGGCTCACCGGGGAGCTGTTTTTT. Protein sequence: CASSSSGGLTGELFF.

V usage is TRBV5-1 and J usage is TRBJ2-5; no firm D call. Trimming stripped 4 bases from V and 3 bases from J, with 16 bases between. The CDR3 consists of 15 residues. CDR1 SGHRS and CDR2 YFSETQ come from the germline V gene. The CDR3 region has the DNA TGCGCCAGCAGCCGTCTTCGCCCCCTAAAAGAGACCCAGTACTTC. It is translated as CASSRLRPLKETQYF.

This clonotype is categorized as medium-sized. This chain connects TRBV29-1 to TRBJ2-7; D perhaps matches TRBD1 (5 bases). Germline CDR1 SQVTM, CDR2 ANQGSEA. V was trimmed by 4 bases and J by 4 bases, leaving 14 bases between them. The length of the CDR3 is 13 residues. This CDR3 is CSVGSRTLYEQYF. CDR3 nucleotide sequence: TGCAGCGTTGGGAGCAGGACATTATACGAGCAGTACTTC.

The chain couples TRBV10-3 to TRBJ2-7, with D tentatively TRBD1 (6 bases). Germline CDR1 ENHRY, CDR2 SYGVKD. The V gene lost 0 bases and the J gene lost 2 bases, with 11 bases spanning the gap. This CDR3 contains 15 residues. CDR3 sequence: CAISESGDTAYEQYF. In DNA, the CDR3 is TGTGCCATCAGTGAGTCTGGGGACACCGCCTACGAGCAGTACTTC.

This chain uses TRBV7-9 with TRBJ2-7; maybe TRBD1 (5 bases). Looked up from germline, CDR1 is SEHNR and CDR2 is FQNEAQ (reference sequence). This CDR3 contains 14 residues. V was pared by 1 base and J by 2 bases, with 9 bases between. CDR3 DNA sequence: TGTGCCAGCAGCTTAGATGGCAGGGCCTACGAGCAGTACTTC. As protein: CASSLDGRAYEQYF.

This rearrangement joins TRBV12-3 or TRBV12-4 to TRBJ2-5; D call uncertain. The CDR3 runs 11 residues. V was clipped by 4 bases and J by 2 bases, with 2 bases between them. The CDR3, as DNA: TGTGCCAGCAGTTATCAAGAGACCCAGTACTTC. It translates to CASSYQETQYF.

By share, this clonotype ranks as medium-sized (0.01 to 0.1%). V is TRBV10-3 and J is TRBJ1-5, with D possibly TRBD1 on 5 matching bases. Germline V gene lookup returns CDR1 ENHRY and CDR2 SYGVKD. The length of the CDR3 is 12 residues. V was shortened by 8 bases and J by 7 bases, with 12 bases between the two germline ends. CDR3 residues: CAISRDEQPQHF. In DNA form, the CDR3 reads TGTGCCATCTCGAGGGACGAACAGCCCCAGCATTTT.

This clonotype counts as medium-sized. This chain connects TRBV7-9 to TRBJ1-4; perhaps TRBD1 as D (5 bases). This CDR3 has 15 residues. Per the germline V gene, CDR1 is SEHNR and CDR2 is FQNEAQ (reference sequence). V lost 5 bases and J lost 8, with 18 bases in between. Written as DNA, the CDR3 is TGTGCCAGCAGCCGGGTAGGGACTCCCGGGGAAAAACTGTTTTTT. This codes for CASSRVGTPGEKLFF. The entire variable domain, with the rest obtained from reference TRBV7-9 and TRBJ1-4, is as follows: DTGVSQNPRHKITKRGQNVTFRCDPISEHNRLYWYRQTLGQGPEFLTYFQNEAQLEKSRLLSDRFSAERPKGSFSTLEIQRTEQGDSAMYLCASSRVGTPGEKLFFGSGTQLSVL.

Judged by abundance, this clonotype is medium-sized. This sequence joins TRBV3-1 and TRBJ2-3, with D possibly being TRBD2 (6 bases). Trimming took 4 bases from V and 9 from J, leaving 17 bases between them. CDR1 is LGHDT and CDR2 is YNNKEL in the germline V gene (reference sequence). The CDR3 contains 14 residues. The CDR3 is CASSLEGGGGTQYF. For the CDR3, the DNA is TGTGCCAGCAGCCTCGAGGGAGGTGGCGGGACGCAGTATTTT.

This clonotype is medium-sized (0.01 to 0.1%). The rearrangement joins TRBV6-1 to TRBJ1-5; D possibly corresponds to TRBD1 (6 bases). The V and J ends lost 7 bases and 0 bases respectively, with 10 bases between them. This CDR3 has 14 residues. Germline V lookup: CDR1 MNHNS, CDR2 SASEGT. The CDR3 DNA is TGTGCCAGCACCCGGGACATTAGCAATCAGCCCCAGCATTTT. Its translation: CASTRDISNQPQHF.

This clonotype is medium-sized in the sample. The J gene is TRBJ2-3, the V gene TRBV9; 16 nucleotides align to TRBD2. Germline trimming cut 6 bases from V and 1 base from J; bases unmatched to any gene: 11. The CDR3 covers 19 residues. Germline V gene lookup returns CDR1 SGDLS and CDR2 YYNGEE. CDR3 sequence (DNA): TGTGCCAGCATCCCAAGAGGGACTAGCGGGAGGGTGGGCACAGATACGCAGTATTTT. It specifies CASIPRGTSGRVGTDTQYF.

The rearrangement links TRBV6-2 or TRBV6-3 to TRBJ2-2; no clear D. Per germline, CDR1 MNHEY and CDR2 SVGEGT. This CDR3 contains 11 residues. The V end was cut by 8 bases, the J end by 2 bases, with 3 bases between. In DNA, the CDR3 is TGTGCCAGCGGTAACACCGGGGAGCTGTTTTTT. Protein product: CASGNTGELFF.

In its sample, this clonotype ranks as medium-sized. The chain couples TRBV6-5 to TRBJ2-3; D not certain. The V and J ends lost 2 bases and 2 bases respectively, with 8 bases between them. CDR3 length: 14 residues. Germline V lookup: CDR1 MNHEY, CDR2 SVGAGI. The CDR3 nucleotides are TGTGCCAGCAGTTACAGTCCTAACACAGATACGCAGTATTTT. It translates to CASSYSPNTDTQYF.